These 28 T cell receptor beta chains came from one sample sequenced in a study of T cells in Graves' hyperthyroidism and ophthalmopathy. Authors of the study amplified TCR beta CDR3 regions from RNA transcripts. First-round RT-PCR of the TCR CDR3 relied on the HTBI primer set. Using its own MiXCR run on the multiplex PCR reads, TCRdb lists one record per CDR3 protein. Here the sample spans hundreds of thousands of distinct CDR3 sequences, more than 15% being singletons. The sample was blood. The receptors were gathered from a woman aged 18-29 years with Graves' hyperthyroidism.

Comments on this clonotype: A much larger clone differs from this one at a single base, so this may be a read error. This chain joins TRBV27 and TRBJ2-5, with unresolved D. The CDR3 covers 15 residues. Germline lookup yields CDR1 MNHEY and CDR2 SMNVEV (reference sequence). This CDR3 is CVSSPGLRGQETQYF. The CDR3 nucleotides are TGTGTCAGCAGTCCCGGCTTGCGCGGCCAAGAGACCCAGTACTTC.

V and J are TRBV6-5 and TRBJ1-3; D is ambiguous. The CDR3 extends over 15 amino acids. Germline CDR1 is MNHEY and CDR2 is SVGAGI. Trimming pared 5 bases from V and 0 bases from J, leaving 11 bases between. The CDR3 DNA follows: TGTGCCAGCAGTACTCGGGCGGACTCTGGAAACACCATATATTTT. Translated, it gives CASSTRADSGNTIYF.

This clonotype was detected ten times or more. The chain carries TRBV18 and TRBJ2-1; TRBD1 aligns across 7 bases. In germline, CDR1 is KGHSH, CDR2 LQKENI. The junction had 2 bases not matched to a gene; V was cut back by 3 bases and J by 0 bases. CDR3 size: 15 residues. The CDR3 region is CASSPDRSSYNEQFF. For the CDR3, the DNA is TGTGCCAGCTCACCGGACAGGAGCTCCTACAATGAGCAGTTCTTC. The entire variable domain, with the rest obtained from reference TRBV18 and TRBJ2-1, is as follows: NAGVMQNPRHLVRRRGQEARLRCSPMKGHSHVYWYRQLPEEGLKFMVYLQKENIIDESGMPKERFSAEFPKEGPSILRIQQVVRGDSAAYFCASSPDRSSYNEQFFGPGTRLTVL.

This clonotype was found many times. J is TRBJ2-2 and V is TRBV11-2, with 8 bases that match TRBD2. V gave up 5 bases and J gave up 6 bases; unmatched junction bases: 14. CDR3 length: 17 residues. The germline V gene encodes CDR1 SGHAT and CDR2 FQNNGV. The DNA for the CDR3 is TGTGCCAGCAGCGGGACTAGAGGCGAGGGGCGGGCCGGGGAGCTGTTTTTT. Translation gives CASSGTRGEGRAGELFF.

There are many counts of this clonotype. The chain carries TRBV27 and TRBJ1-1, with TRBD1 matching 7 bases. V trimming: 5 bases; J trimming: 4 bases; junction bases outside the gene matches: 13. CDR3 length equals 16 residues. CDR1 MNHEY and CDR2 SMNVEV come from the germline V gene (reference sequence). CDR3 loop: CASSNTGVGKGTEAFF. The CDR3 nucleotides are TGTGCCAGCAGTAACACAGGGGTGGGCAAAGGCACTGAAGCTTTCTTT.

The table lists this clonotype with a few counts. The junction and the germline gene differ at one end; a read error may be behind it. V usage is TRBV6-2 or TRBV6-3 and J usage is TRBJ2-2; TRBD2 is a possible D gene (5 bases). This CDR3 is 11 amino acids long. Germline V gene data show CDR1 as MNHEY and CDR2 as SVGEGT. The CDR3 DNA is TGTGCCAGCAGTTACTTCGGGAAGCTGTTTTTT. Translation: CASSYFGKLFF.

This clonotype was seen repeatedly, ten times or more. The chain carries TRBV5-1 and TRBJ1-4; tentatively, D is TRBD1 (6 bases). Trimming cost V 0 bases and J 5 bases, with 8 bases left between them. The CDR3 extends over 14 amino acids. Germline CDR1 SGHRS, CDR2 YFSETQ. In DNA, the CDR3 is TGCGCCAGCAGCTTGGTCCAGGGGAATGAAAAACTGTTTTTT. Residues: CASSLVQGNEKLFF.

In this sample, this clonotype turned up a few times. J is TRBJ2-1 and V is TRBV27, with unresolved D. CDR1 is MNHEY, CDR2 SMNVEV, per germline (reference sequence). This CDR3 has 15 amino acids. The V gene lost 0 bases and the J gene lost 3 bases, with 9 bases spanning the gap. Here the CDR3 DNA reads TGTGCCAGCAGTTTATCAGGGCCTGTCTACAATGAGCAGTTCTTC. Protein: CASSLSGPVYNEQFF.

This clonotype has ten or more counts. The CDR3 nucleotides read TGTGCCAGCAGTTTACCCTTCTACGAGCAGTACTTC. It encodes CASSLPFYEQYF. This chain links TRBV28 with TRBJ2-7; D remains ambiguous. V was cut by 2 bases and J by 3 bases, with 5 bases left in between. The CDR3 covers 12 residues. Germline V gene lookup returns CDR1 MDHEN and CDR2 SYDVKM. The full variable domain, rest sourced from reference TRBV28 and TRBJ2-7, is DVKVTQSSRYLVKRTGEKVFLECVQDMDHENMFWYRQDPGLGLRLIYFSYDVKMKEKGDIPEGYSVSREKKERFSLILESASTNQTSMYLCASSLPFYEQYFGPGTRLTVT.

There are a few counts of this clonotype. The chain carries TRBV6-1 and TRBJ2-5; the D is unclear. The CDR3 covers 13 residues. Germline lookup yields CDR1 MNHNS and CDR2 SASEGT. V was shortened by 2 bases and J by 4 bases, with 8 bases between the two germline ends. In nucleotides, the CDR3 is TGTGCCAGCAGTGAAATGCCAAGAGAGACCCAGTACTTC. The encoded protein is CASSEMPRETQYF.

Written as DNA, the CDR3 is TGTGCCAGCAGCAGGTCAGAAGGGACAGGGTTAAATTCACCCCTCCACTTT. Protein: CASSRSEGTGLNSPLHF. The chain employs TRBV28 and TRBJ1-6; 9 bases line up with TRBD1. Germline CDR1 is MDHEN and CDR2 is SYDVKM. The CDR3 has 17 residues. The ends lost 6 bases at V and 7 bases at J; junction bases unmatched: 13.

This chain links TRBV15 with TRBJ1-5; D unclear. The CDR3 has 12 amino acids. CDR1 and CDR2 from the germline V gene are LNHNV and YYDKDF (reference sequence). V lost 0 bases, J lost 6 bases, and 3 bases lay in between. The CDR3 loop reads CATSRDIQPQHF. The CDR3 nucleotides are TGTGCCACCAGCAGAGATATTCAGCCCCAGCATTTT.

The CDR3 DNA follows: TGTGCCAGCAGCGTAGAAGGGCAGGGGAACACTGAAGCTTTCTTT. Translation gives CASSVEGQGNTEAFF. This chain joins TRBV9 and TRBJ1-1, with D perhaps matching TRBD1 (5 bases). Germline values: CDR1 SGDLS, CDR2 YYNGEE. The CDR3 consists of 15 residues. Trimming cost V 0 bases and J 1 base, with 10 bases left between them.

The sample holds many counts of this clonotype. The CDR3 is CASSYSIQRGDYEQYF. CDR3 in DNA: TGTGCCAGCAGTTACTCGATCCAGCGGGGGGACTACGAGCAGTACTTC. J is TRBJ2-7 and V is TRBV6-2 or TRBV6-3; 9 bases match TRBD2. This CDR3 comprises 16 residues. CDR1 and CDR2 from the germline V gene are MNHEY and SVGEGT. J gave up 3 bases and V 0 bases, and 6 bases lay outside the gene matches.

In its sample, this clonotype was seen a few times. CDR3 loop: CASSLQDSSEPQHF. For the CDR3, the DNA is TGCGCCAGCAGCCTACAGGACAGCTCTGAGCCCCAGCATTTT. The chain combines TRBV4-1 with TRBJ1-5; D may be TRBD1 (6 bases). Germline V lookup: CDR1 MGHRA, CDR2 YSYEKL. The CDR3 consists of 14 residues. Trimming shortened V by 4 bases and J by 8 bases, and 15 bases separated the two germline ends.

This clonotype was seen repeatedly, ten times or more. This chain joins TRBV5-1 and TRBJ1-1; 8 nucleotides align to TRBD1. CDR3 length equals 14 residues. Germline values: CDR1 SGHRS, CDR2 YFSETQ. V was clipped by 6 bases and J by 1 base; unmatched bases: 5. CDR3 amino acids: CASTNDRGNTEAFF. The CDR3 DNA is TGCGCCAGCACAAACGACAGGGGGAACACTGAAGCTTTCTTT.

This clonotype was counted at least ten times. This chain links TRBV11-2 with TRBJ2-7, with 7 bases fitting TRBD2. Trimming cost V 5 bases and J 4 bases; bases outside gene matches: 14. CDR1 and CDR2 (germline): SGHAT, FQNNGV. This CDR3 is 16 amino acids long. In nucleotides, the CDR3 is TGTGCCAGCAGCCCGGGGGGAGCGGGGCCGATATACGAGCAGTACTTC. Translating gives CASSPGGAGPIYEQYF.

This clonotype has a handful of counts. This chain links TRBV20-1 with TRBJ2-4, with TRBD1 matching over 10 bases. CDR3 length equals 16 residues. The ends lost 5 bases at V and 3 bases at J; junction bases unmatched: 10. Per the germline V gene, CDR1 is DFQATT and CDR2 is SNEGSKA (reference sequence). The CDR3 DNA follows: TGCAGTGCTGGTGACAGGGGGCCTCGTGGCAAAAACATTCAGTACTTC. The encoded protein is CSAGDRGPRGKNIQYF.

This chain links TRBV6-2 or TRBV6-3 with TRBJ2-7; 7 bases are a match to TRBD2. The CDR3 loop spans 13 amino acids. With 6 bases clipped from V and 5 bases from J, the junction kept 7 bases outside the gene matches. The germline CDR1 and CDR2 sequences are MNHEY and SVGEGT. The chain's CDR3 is CASSGEGLDEQYF. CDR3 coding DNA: TGTGCCAGCAGCGGGGAGGGCCTTGACGAGCAGTACTTC.

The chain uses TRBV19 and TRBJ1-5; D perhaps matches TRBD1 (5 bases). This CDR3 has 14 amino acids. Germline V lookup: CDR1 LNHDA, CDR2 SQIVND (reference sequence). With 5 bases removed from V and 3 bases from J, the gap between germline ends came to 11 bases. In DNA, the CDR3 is TGTGCCAGTAGTTTTTCAGGGTTCAATCAGCCCCAGCATTTT. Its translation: CASSFSGFNQPQHF.

The CDR3 DNA follows: TGTGCCAGCAGTTTTTCTCCGGGCAGCAATTCACCCCTCCACTTT. Its protein is CASSFSPGSNSPLHF. The V gene is TRBV27, the J gene TRBJ1-6; no firm D call. V dropped 3 bases and J dropped 7 bases, with 13 bases sitting between them. This CDR3 has 15 amino acids. Looked up from germline, CDR1 is MNHEY and CDR2 is SMNVEV (reference sequence).

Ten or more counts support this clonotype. The CDR3 here is CAIRPGQAGETQYF. CDR3 in DNA: TGTGCCATCAGACCGGGACAGGCGGGGGAGACCCAGTACTTC. This chain links TRBV10-3 with TRBJ2-5; 8 bases line up with TRBD1. This CDR3 is built from 14 residues. Per germline, CDR1 ENHRY and CDR2 SYGVKD. The J segment lost 5 bases and the V segment lost 6 bases, leaving 8 bases of the junction unmatched.

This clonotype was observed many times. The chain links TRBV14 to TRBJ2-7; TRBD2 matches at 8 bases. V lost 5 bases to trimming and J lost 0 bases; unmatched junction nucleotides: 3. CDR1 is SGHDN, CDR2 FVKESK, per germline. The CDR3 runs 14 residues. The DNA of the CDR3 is TGTGCCAGCAGCTATAGCGGGAACTCCTACGAGCAGTACTTC. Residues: CASSYSGNSYEQYF. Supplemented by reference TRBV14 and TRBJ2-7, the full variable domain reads EAGVTQFPSHSVIEKGQTVTLRCDPISGHDNLYWYRRVMGKEIKFLLHFVKESKQDESGMPNNRFLAERTGGTYSTLKVQPAELEDSGVYFCASSYSGNSYEQYFGPGTRLTVT.

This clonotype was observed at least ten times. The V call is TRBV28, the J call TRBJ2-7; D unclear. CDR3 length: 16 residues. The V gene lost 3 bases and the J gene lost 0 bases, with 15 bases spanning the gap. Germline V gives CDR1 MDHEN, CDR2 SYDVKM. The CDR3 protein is CASSFSLRFVSYEQYF. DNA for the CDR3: TGTGCCAGCAGTTTTTCCTTACGTTTTGTCTCCTACGAGCAGTACTTC. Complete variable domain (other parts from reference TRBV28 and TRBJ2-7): DVKVTQSSRYLVKRTGEKVFLECVQDMDHENMFWYRQDPGLGLRLIYFSYDVKMKEKGDIPEGYSVSREKKERFSLILESASTNQTSMYLCASSFSLRFVSYEQYFGPGTRLTVT.

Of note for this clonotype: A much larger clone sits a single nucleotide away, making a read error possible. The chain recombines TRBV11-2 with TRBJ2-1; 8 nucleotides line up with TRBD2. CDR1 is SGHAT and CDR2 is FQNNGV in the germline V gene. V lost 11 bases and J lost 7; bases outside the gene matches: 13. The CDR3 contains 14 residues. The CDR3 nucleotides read TGTGCCTCCGAGGCAGCGGGAGCTGGGAATGAGCAGTTCTTC. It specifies CASEAAGAGNEQFF.

The CDR3: CASSLAGFTRETQYF. DNA for the CDR3: TGTGCCAGCAGCTTGGCCGGGTTCACAAGAGAGACCCAGTACTTC. The gene calls are TRBV5-4 and TRBJ2-5; no firm D call. Germline V gene lookup returns CDR1 SGHNT and CDR2 YYREEE (reference sequence). There are 15 residues in the CDR3. V was pared by 0 bases and J by 4 bases, with 13 bases between.

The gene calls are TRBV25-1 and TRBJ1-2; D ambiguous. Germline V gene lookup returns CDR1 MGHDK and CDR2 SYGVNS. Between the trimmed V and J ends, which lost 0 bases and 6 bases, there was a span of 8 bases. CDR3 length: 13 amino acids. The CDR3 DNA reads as TGTGCCAGCAGTGAATACATGGGAAATGGCTACACCTTC. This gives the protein CASSEYMGNGYTF.

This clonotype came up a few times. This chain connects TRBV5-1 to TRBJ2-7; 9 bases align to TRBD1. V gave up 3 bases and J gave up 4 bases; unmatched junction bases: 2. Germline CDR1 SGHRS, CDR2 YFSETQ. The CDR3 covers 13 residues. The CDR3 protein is CASSWTGDYEQYF. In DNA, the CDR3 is TGCGCCAGCAGCTGGACAGGGGATTACGAGCAGTACTTC. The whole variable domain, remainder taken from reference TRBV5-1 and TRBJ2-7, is KAGVTQTPRYLIKTRGQQVTLSCSPISGHRSVSWYQQTPGQGLQFLFEYFSETQRNKGNFPGRFSGRQFSNSRSEMNVSTLELGDSALYLCASSWTGDYEQYFGPGTRLTVT.